This TCR beta chain was obtained from a study of blood T cell repertoires in COVID-19. Study in general: From the United States, Italy and Spain came samples of acute and convalescent COVID-19. In each case, the material was cDNA or gDNA derived from T cells, B-cell-depleted T cells, or PBMCs.

V shed 6 bases and J 5 bases; nucleotides not matched to a gene: 8. CDR1 is SNHLY, CDR2 FYNNEI, per germline. The CDR3 has 14 residues. As handled by the study authors: Cell counts per sample came from amplifying reference gene primers. Data came from immunoSEQ multiplex PCR; TCRdb stores just in-frame clones and leaves some out. From that table come the V and J calls and clone size; the DNA was used to work out D and trimming. The sample yields approximately 76,000 clones, roughly 84% seen once. This TCR was recovered from a woman in her fifties or sixties with acute or convalescent COVID-19. The rearrangement joins TRBV2 to TRBJ2-5; 8 bases align to TRBD1. The sample consisted of peripheral blood. CDR3 residues: CASSPDRVGETQYF. The CDR3 bases are TGTGCCAGCAGCCCGGACAGGGTTGGGGAGACCCAGTACTTC.